This T cell receptor beta chain was sequenced in a study of blood T cell repertoires in COVID-19. Clones were read by immunoSEQ multiplex PCR, and TCRdb kept only the in-frame ones, dropping some. Of 200,000 to 250,000 clones in the sample, approximately 81% were seen once. The CDR3 is made up of 16 amino acids. With 4 bases clipped from V and 0 bases from J, the junction kept 7 bases outside the gene matches. Germline lookup yields CDR1 LGHDT and CDR2 YNNKEL (reference sequence). V gene TRBV3-1 (or the pseudogene TRBV3-2) combines with J gene TRBJ2-7; 9 bases fit TRBD1. Sequencing was carried out using peripheral blood. This TCR came from a woman aged 80 or over with acute or convalescent COVID-19. This chain's CDR3 is CASSPYGQGSSYEQYF. For the CDR3, the DNA is TGTGCCAGCAGCCCCTACGGACAGGGGAGCTCCTACGAGCAGTACTTC.